This TCR beta chain was sequenced for a study of shared clonotypes between healthy human individuals. Negatively enriched CD4+ T cells were divided by CD45RA into naive and memory. The CDR3 runs 15 residues. Trimming removed 2 bases from V and 8 bases from J, with 16 bases in between. Germline-derived CDR1 and CDR2 are SNHLY and FYNNEI. Assay execution proceeded at the deep level. Each subset's genomic DNA was shared equally among a number of immunoSEQ plates. The table came from immunoSEQ multiplex PCR; TCRdb's copy has only in-frame clones and leaves some out. The sample records some 2,100,000 clones, nearly 97% being singletons. A word on this clone: Its antigen is not identified.

Study-wide findings and caveats: Depth was large, yet rarefaction showed that sorted-subset sequencing was incomplete.

Material: naive CD4+ T cells sorted from blood. Specified subset: CD45RA+ positively selected. This chain links TRBV2 with TRBJ1-3, with unresolved D. The sequence was collected from a young man in good health. The CDR3 region has the DNA TGTGCCAGCAGTGAAATGGGCGGTATTTCACACACCATATATTTT. Its translation is CASSEMGGISHTIYF.